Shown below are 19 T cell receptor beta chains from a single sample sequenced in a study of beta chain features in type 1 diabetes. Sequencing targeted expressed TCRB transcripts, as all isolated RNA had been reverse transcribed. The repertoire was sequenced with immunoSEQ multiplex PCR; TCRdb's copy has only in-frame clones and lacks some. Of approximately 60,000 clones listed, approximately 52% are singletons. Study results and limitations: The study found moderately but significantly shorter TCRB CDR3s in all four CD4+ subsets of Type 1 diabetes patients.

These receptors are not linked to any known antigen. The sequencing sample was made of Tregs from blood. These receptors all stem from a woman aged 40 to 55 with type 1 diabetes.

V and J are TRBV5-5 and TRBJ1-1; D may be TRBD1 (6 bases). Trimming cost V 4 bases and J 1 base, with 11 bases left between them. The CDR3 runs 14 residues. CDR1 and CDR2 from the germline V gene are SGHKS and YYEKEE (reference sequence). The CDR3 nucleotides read TGTGCCAGCAGCCCAGGGGATGGGAACACTGAAGCTTTCTTT. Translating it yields CASSPGDGNTEAFF. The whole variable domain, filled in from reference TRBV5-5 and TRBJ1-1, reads DAGVTQSPTHLIKTRGQQVTLRCSPISGHKSVSWYQQVLGQGPQFIFQYYEKEERGRGNFPDRFSARQFPNYSSELNVNALLLGDSALYLCASSPGDGNTEAFFGQGTRLTVV.

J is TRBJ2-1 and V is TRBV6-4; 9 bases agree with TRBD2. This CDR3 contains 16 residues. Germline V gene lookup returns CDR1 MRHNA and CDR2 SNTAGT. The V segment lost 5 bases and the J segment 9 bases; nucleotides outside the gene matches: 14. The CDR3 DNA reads TGTGCCAGCAGTAGACTAGCGGACGCCCTGTGGGCTGAGCAGTTCTTC. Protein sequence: CASSRLADALWAEQFF.

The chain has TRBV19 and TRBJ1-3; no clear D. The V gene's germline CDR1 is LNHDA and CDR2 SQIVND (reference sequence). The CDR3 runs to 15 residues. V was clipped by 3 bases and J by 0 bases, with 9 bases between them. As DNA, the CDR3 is TGTGCCAGTAGTATGATGGCATACTCTGGAAACACCATATATTTT. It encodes CASSMMAYSGNTIYF. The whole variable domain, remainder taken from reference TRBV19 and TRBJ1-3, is DGGITQSPKYLFRKEGQNVTLSCEQNLNHDAMYWYRQDPGQGLRLIYYSQIVNDFQKGDIAEGYSVSREKKESFPLTVTSAQKNPTAFYLCASSMMAYSGNTIYFGEGSWLTVV.

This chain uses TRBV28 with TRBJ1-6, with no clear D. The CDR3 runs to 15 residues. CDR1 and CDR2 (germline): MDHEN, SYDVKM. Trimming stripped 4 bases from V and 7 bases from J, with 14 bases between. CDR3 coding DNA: TGTGCCAGCAGTTCGCGGGGAGGCGGGAATTCACCCCTCCACTTT. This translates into CASSSRGGGNSPLHF.

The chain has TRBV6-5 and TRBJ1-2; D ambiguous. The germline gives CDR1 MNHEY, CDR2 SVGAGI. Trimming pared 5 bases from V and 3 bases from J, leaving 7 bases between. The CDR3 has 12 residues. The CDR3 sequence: CASSENDYGYTF. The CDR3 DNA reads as TGTGCCAGCAGTGAGAATGACTATGGCTACACCTTC.

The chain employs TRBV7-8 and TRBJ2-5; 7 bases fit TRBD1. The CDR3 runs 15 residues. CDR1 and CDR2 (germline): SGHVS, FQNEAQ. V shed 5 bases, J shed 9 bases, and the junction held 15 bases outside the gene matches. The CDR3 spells CASSKTGQPGGAQYF. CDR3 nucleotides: TGTGCCAGCAGCAAAACGGGACAGCCTGGTGGGGCCCAGTACTTC.

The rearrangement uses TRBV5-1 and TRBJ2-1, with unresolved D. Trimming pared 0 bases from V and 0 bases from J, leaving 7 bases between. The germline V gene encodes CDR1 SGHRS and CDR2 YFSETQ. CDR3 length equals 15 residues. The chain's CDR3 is CASSLELSSYNEQFF. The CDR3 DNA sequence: TGCGCCAGCAGCTTGGAGCTGAGCTCCTACAATGAGCAGTTCTTC.

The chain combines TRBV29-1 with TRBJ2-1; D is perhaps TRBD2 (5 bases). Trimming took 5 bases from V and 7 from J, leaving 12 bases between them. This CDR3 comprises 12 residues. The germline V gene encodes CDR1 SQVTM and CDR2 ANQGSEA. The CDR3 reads CSVFEGGNEQFF. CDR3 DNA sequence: TGCAGCGTTTTCGAGGGCGGGAATGAGCAGTTCTTC.

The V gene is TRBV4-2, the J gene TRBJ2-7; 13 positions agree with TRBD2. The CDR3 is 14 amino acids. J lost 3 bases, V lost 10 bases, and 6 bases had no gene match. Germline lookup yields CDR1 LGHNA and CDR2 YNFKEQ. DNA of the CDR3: TGTGCCACGGGGACTAGCGGGACTATCTACGAGCAGTACTTC. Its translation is CATGTSGTIYEQYF.

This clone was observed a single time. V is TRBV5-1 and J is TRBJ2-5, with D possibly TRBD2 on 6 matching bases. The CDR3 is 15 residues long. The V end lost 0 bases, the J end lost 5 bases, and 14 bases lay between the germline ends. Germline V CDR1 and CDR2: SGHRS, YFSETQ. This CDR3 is CASSLGPTSSETQYF. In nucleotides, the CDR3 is TGCGCCAGCAGCTTGGGCCCTACTAGCAGTGAGACCCAGTACTTC.

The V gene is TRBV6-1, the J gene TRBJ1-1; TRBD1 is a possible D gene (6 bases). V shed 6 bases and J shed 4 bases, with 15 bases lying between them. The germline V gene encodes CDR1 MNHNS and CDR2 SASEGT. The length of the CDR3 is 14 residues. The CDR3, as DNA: TGTGCCAGCAGCTACAGGGAAAGGAGCACTGAAGCTTTCTTT. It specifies CASSYRERSTEAFF.

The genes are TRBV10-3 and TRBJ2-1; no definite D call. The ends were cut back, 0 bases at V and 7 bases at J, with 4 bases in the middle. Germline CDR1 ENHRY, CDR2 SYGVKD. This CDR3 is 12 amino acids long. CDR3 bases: TGTGCCATCAGTGAGTCGCGGAATGAGCAGTTCTTC. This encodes CAISESRNEQFF.

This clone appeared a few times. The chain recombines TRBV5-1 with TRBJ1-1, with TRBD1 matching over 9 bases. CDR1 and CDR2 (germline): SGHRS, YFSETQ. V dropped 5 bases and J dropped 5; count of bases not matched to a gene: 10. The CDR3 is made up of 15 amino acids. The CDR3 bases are TGCGCCAGCAGGGGGGTACAGGGGGCTAGGACTGAAGCTTTCTTT. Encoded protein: CASRGVQGARTEAFF.

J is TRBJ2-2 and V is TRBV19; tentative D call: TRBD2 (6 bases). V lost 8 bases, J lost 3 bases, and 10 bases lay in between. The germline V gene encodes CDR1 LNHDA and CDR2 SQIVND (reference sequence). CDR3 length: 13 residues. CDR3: CASASGDTGELFF. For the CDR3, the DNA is TGTGCCAGTGCATCGGGGGACACCGGGGAGCTGTTTTTT. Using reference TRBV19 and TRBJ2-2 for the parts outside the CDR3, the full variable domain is DGGITQSPKYLFRKEGQNVTLSCEQNLNHDAMYWYRQDPGQGLRLIYYSQIVNDFQKGDIAEGYSVSREKKESFPLTVTSAQKNPTAFYLCASASGDTGELFFGEGSRLTVL.

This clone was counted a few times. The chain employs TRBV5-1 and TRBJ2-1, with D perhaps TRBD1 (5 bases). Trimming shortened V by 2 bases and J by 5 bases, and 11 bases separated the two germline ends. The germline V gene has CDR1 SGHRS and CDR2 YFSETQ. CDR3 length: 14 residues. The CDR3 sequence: CASSFQGVNNEQFF. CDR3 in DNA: TGCGCCAGCAGCTTCCAGGGTGTCAACAATGAGCAGTTCTTC.

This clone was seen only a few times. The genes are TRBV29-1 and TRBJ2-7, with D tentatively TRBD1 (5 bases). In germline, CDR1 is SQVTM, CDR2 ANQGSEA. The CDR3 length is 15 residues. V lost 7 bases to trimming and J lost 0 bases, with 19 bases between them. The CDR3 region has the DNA TGCAGCGCCCGTCGGCAGGGTGAAAACTCCTACGAGCAGTACTTC. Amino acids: CSARRQGENSYEQYF.

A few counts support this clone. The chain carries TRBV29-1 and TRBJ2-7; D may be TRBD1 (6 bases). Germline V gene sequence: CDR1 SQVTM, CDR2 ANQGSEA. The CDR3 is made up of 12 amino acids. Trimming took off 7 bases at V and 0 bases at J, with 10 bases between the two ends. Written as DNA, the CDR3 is TGCAGCGCCGGGACACCCTCCTACGAGCAGTACTTC. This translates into CSAGTPSYEQYF.

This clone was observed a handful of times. The CDR3 nucleotides read TGCGCCATCTCTCGGACTAGCGGGAGTAATGAGCAGTTCTTC. Its translation: CAISRTSGSNEQFF. V is TRBV4-1 and J is TRBJ2-1; 13 bases map to TRBD2. Unmatched junction bases numbered 7, after V lost 10 bases and J lost 7 bases. The CDR3 has 14 amino acids. Per the germline V gene, CDR1 is MGHRA and CDR2 is YSYEKL.

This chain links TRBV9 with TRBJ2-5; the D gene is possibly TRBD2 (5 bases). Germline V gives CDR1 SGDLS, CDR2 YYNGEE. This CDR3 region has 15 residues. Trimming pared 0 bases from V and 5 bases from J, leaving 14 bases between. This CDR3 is CASSVGGHTGETQYF. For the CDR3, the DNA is TGTGCCAGCAGCGTAGGTGGTCACACGGGGGAGACCCAGTACTTC.